Each of the 27 T cell receptor beta chains below was sequenced from the same sample in a study of shared clonotypes between healthy human individuals. CD45RO-negative, CCR7-selected cells formed the naive CD8 fraction, which excluded terminally differentiated effector memory CD45RA+ cells. Sequenced by immunoSEQ multiplex PCR; TCRdb stores in-frame clones only, minus some. The sample lists about 1,800,000 clones, approximately 94% seen once, with less than 1.5% in the top ten. Sequencing was carried out using naive CD8+ T cells sorted from blood. The receptors stem from a man younger than 30 in good health.

CDR3 region: CASGTDNQPQHF. The CDR3 nucleotides are TGTGCCTCCGGGACAGACAATCAGCCCCAGCATTTT. J is TRBJ1-5 and V is TRBV30, with 7 positions matching TRBD1. The CDR3 runs 12 residues. Looked up from germline, CDR1 is GTSNPN and CDR2 is SVGIG (reference sequence). Trimming took 7 bases from V and 3 from J; bases not matched to a gene: 3. Full variable domain (missing parts from reference TRBV30 and TRBJ1-5): SQTIHQWPATLVQPVGSPLSLECTVEGTSNPNLYWYRQAAGRGLQLLFYSVGIGQISSEVPQNLSASRPQDRQFILSSKKLLLSDSGFYLCASGTDNQPQHFGDGTRLSIL.

The rearrangement uses TRBV12-2 and TRBJ2-7; TRBD2 is taken as the D call from the table, unchecked against the DNA. TRBV12-2 is given as a pseudogene. The CDR3 has 23 amino acids. The CDR3 bases are TGTGCAAGTCACCCGCTCCCGATATCAGGGGATTGGGGACTAGCCCCTGACGCGCGCGAGCAGTACTTC. This translates into CASHPLPISGDWGLAPDAREQYF.

The genes are TRBV5-6 and TRBJ2-1, with a weak D call TRBD2 (5 bases). This CDR3 has 17 residues. Trimming took 0 bases from V and 4 from J, leaving 17 bases between them. Germline V gene sequence: CDR1 SGHDT, CDR2 YYEEEE. The CDR3 coding sequence is TGTGCCAGCAGCTTGGGGCCCGAGGGCTTGGGGTACAATGAGCAGTTCTTC. Its translation: CASSLGPEGLGYNEQFF. The complete variable domain, with remaining parts taken from reference TRBV5-6 and TRBJ2-1, reads DAGVTQSPTHLIKTRGQQVTLRCSPKSGHDTVSWYQQALGQGPQFIFQYYEEEERQRGNFPDRFSGHQFPNYSSELNVNALLLGDSALYLCASSLGPEGLGYNEQFFGPGTRLTVL.

The V and J genes are TRBV2 and TRBJ2-1; unclear D gene. Per germline, CDR1 SNHLY and CDR2 FYNNEI. V lost 0 bases and J 7 bases, leaving 13 bases between the germline ends. This CDR3 comprises 15 residues. The CDR3 nucleotides read TGTGCCAGCAGTGAAGCTCTGTCTAGTCGGAATGAGCAGTTCTTC. Its translation: CASSEALSSRNEQFF.

The chain combines TRBV4-1 with TRBJ2-1, with D unresolved. Trimming removed 3 bases from V and 2 bases from J, with 2 bases in between. Germline CDR1 MGHRA, CDR2 YSYEKL. The CDR3 extends over 12 amino acids. CDR3 sequence: CASSHPYNEQFF. Written as DNA, the CDR3 is TGCGCCAGCAGCCATCCCTACAATGAGCAGTTCTTC.

This sequence joins TRBV10-3 and TRBJ1-1; D is unclear. The germline V gene encodes CDR1 ENHRY and CDR2 SYGVKD. The V and J ends lost 1 base and 3 bases respectively, with 12 bases between them. The CDR3 has 15 amino acids. The CDR3 nucleotides are TGTGCCATCAGTGAGTTCGGGTGGCAGGACACTGAAGCTTTCTTT. It codes for CAISEFGWQDTEAFF.

The V and J genes are TRBV7-9 and TRBJ2-7, with a tentative D call TRBD2 (6 bases). The germline CDR1 and CDR2 sequences are SEHNR and FQNEAQ (reference sequence). This CDR3 contains 13 residues. With 8 bases removed from V and 3 bases from J, the gap between germline ends came to 14 bases. Here the CDR3 DNA reads TGTGCCAGCCAGCGCTGGGGGGACTACGAGCAGTACTTC. Protein product: CASQRWGDYEQYF.

The rearrangement joins TRBV28 to TRBJ1-6, with 8 bases aligning to TRBD1. With V trimmed by 8 bases and J by 2 bases, 11 bases remained unmatched. Germline assignment: CDR1 MDHEN and CDR2 SYDVKM. This CDR3 comprises 17 residues. This chain's CDR3 is CASRQGIISAYNSPLHF. The CDR3 region has the DNA TGTGCCAGCCGACAGGGGATTATATCGGCCTATAATTCACCCCTCCACTTT.

The rearrangement uses TRBV6-1 and TRBJ2-7; the match to TRBD1 covers 9 bases. The CDR3 covers 15 residues. Germline V gene data show CDR1 as MNHNS and CDR2 as SASEGT. With 6 bases clipped from V and 2 bases from J, the junction kept 8 bases outside the gene matches. CDR3 residues: CASSPGTGLTYEQYF. Here the CDR3 DNA reads TGTGCCAGCAGCCCCGGGACAGGGCTCACCTACGAGCAGTACTTC.

The chain combines TRBV9 with TRBJ2-7, with D possibly being TRBD2 (7 bases). V was cut by 3 bases and J by 0 bases, with 13 bases left in between. The CDR3 contains 15 residues. CDR1 SGDLS and CDR2 YYNGEE come from the germline V gene. CDR3 sequence (DNA): TGTGCCAGCAGCGAAACGGGGGGCTTCTCCTACGAGCAGTACTTC. It encodes CASSETGGFSYEQYF.

This rearrangement joins TRBV4-1 to TRBJ2-1, with TRBD2 matching 7 bases. The ends lost 3 bases at V and 7 bases at J; junction bases unmatched: 6. This CDR3 is built from 14 residues. Per the germline V gene, CDR1 is MGHRA and CDR2 is YSYEKL. The DNA of the CDR3 is TGCGCCAGCAGCCACGGACTAGGGTTTAATGAGCAGTTCTTC. Translated: CASSHGLGFNEQFF.

The chain couples TRBV29-1 to TRBJ2-5; D gene unclear. CDR1 and CDR2 from the germline V gene are SQVTM and ANQGSEA. This CDR3 is 14 amino acids long. With 1 base removed from V and 5 bases from J, the gap between germline ends came to 14 bases. The CDR3 bases are TGCAGCGTTGAAGGGCATTCCGAAGGGGAGACCCAGTACTTC. This sequence encodes CSVEGHSEGETQYF.

The CDR3 DNA reads TGTGCCAGCAGCTTAGCCTCAGGGATCAACGAGCAGTACTTC. Translation: CASSLASGINEQYF. V is TRBV7-8 and J is TRBJ2-7; tentatively, D is TRBD1 (5 bases). V was cut by 0 bases and J by 5 bases, with 11 bases left in between. The CDR3 is 14 residues long. The germline gives CDR1 SGHVS, CDR2 FQNEAQ.

This chain links TRBV11-2 with TRBJ2-1; 11 bases map to TRBD2. The germline gives CDR1 SGHAT, CDR2 FQNNGV. CDR3 length equals 16 residues. J lost 6 bases, V lost 1 base, and 5 bases had no gene match. The CDR3 region has the DNA TGTGCCAGCAGCTTAGGCTCCGGGACTAGCGGCAATGAGCAGTTCTTC. This gives the protein CASSLGSGTSGNEQFF.

On this clone itself: This sample also contains other DNA sequences that code for the same CDR3. V usage is TRBV6-5 and J usage is TRBJ2-7, with D perhaps matching TRBD1 (5 bases). Germline CDR1 reads MNHEY; CDR2 reads SVGAGI. V was trimmed by 6 bases and J by 3 bases, leaving 9 bases between them. The CDR3 sequence is 12 residues long. CDR3 protein: CASSIDSYEQYF. In DNA form, the CDR3 reads TGTGCCAGCAGCATTGACAGCTACGAGCAGTACTTC.

As concerns this clone: Other DNA sequences in the sample encode the same CDR3. V usage is TRBV14 and J usage is TRBJ2-6; D is unclear. Germline V gene lookup returns CDR1 SGHDN and CDR2 FVKESK. This CDR3 has 15 amino acids. V lost 4 bases and J lost 4, with 11 bases in between. In DNA form, the CDR3 reads TGTGCCAGCAGCCCTTGGGGTACGGGGGCCAACGTCCTGACTTTC. Residues: CASSPWGTGANVLTF.

The chain uses TRBV6-6 and TRBJ2-4, with 10 bases fitting TRBD2. This CDR3 has 12 residues. The J segment lost 6 bases and the V segment lost 8 bases, leaving 1 base of the junction unmatched. Germline V gene data show CDR1 as MNHNY and CDR2 as SVGAGI (reference sequence). For the CDR3, the DNA is TGTGCCAGCCGGACTAGCGGAAACATTCAGTACTTC. This gives the protein CASRTSGNIQYF.

The J gene is TRBJ2-7, the V gene TRBV9; 9 nucleotides agree with TRBD1. With V trimmed by 0 bases and J by 5 bases, 3 bases remained unmatched. The CDR3 totals 14 residues. Germline loops: CDR1 SGDLS, CDR2 YYNGEE. The CDR3 nucleotides are TGTGCCAGCAGCGTAGGGACAGGGGCCCACGAGCAGTACTTC. Protein sequence: CASSVGTGAHEQYF.

This chain joins TRBV10-2 and TRBJ1-5; TRBD1 is a possible D gene (5 bases). Per germline, CDR1 WSHSY and CDR2 SAAADI. The CDR3 spans 14 residues. V was pared by 7 bases and J by 2 bases, with 12 bases between. DNA of the CDR3: TGCGCCAGCACCGACGACAGAGGCAATCAGCCCCAGCATTTT. Translation gives CASTDDRGNQPQHF.

The V call is TRBV11-2, the J call TRBJ2-5; 9 positions agree with TRBD1. J was trimmed by 2 bases and V by 3 bases; bases with no gene match: 4. From germline, CDR1 is SGHAT and CDR2 FQNNGV. The CDR3 runs 15 residues. In nucleotides, the CDR3 is TGTGCCAGCAGCTTGCCGACAGGGGGTCAAGAGACCCAGTACTTC. Residues: CASSLPTGGQETQYF.

The chain carries TRBV5-6 and TRBJ2-7; 7 positions agree with TRBD1. This CDR3 is built from 14 residues. Germline CDR1 SGHDT, CDR2 YYEEEE. V shed 4 bases, J shed 5 bases, and the junction held 9 bases outside the gene matches. Here the CDR3 DNA reads TGTGCCAGCAGCGAGGGGGCGCCGGTCCACGAGCAGTACTTC. Amino acids: CASSEGAPVHEQYF.

In the case of this clone: The same CDR3 arises from other DNA sequences in this sample as well. V and J are TRBV19 and TRBJ1-1; D might be TRBD1 (6 bases). There are 12 residues in the CDR3. The germline V gene encodes CDR1 LNHDA and CDR2 SQIVND (reference sequence). The V gene lost 6 bases and the J gene lost 1 base, with 6 bases spanning the gap. CDR3 in amino acids: CASSRGNTEAFF. The DNA for the CDR3 is TGTGCCAGTAGCAGGGGGAACACTGAAGCTTTCTTT.

For this clone: Other DNA sequences of this sample code for an identical CDR3. The rearrangement uses TRBV6-5 and TRBJ2-7, with 7 bases that match TRBD2. The CDR3 is 13 amino acids. J lost 7 bases, V lost 0 bases, and 3 bases had no gene match. The germline V gene encodes CDR1 MNHEY and CDR2 SVGAGI. CDR3 residues: CASSYSRGGEQYF. CDR3 bases: TGTGCCAGCAGTTACTCGAGGGGAGGGGAGCAGTACTTC.

The rearrangement joins TRBV7-6 to TRBJ1-1; no clear D gene. The V gene's germline CDR1 is SGHVS and CDR2 FNYEAQ. CDR3 size: 17 residues. Trimming took off 4 bases at V and 0 bases at J, with 18 bases between the two ends. The CDR3 loop reads CASSSPFRGEVNTEAFF. As DNA, the CDR3 is TGTGCCAGCAGCTCCCCCTTTCGTGGAGAGGTGAACACTGAAGCTTTCTTT.

The V and J genes are TRBV15 and TRBJ1-1, with D tentatively TRBD1 (6 bases). V dropped 6 bases and J dropped 0 bases, with 20 bases sitting between them. Germline V gives CDR1 LNHNV, CDR2 YYDKDF (reference sequence). This CDR3 is 17 amino acids long. CDR3 nucleotides: TGTGCCACCAGGTGGAGGGGGGGCGGGATAATGAACACTGAAGCTTTCTTT. This codes for CATRWRGGGIMNTEAFF.

The V and J genes are TRBV27 and TRBJ2-7; D uncertain. The CDR3 extends over 12 amino acids. The ends were cut back, 6 bases at V and 5 bases at J, with 11 bases in the middle. Germline CDR1 MNHEY, CDR2 SMNVEV (reference sequence). CDR3 coding DNA: TGTGCCAGCAGACAAGACCCCGACGAGCAGTACTTC. Its protein is CASRQDPDEQYF.

The gene calls are TRBV30 and TRBJ2-3; D tentatively reads TRBD1 or TRBD2 (7 bases each). Germline CDR1 reads GTSNPN; CDR2 reads SVGIG (reference sequence). The CDR3 runs to 15 residues. Trimming took off 0 bases at V and 6 bases at J, with 16 bases between the two ends. This CDR3 is CAWSVTGTAGDTQYF. The CDR3, as DNA: TGTGCCTGGAGTGTGACCGGGACAGCGGGGGATACGCAGTATTTT.